The sequence of this T cell receptor (beta chain) was determined in a study of T cell responses to AZD1222 COVID-19 vaccine. As to this clone: The antigen remains undetermined.

Study-wide results and limits: White British people made up most donors, females outnumbered males, and clonal diversity was possibly underestimated. Every sample of the repertoires postdated the peak T cell response. Receipt of two AZD1222 doses was followed by a rise in Spike-specific TCR breadth and depth.

The germline gives CDR1 ENHRY, CDR2 SYGVKD. The CDR3 length is 13 residues. V was shortened by 4 bases and J by 4 bases, with 8 bases between the two germline ends. The assay was immunoSEQ multiplex PCR, and TCRdb's table has in-frame clones only and misses some. The sample has around 140,000 clones; 89% are singletons. The V and J genes are TRBV10-3 and TRBJ1-5; tentatively, D is TRBD1 (5 bases). The sequenced sample was peripheral blood, obtained 28 days after the second AZD1222 dose. This TCR derives from an adult who received the AZD1222 COVID-19 vaccine. The DNA for the CDR3 is TGTGCCATCAGTGGACAGCTTAATCAGCCCCAGCATTTT. Protein product: CAISGQLNQPQHF.